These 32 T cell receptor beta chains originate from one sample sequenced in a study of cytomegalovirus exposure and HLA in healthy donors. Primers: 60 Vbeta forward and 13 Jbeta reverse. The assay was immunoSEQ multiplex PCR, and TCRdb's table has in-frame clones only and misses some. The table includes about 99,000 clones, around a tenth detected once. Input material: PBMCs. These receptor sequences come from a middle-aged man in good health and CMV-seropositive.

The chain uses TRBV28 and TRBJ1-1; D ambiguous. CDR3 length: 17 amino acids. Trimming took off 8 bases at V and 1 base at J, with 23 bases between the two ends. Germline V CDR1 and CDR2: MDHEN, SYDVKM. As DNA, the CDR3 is TGTGCCAGCGCGGAGGGAGGCCAACGGAGAGGGAACACTGAAGCTTTCTTT. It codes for CASAEGGQRRGNTEAFF.

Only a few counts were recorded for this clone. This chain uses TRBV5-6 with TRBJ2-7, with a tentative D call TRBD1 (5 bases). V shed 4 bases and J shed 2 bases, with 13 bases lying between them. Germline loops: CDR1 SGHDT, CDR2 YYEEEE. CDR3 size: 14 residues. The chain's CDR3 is CASSVYRYAYEQYF. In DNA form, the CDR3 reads TGTGCCAGCAGCGTGTACAGGTACGCCTACGAGCAGTACTTC.

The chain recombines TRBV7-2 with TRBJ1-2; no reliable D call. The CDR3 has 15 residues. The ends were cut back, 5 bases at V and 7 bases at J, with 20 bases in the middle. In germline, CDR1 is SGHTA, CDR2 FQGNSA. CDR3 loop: CASSHPTGPGGGYTF. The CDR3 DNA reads TGTGCCAGCAGCCACCCGACGGGCCCAGGAGGTGGCTACACCTTC. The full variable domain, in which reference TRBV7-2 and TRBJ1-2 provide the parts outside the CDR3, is GAGVSQSPSNKVTEKGKDVELRCDPISGHTALYWYRQSLGQGLEFLIYFQGNSAPDKSGLPSDRFSAERTGGSVSTLTIQRTQQEDSAVYLCASSHPTGPGGGYTFGSGTRLTVV.

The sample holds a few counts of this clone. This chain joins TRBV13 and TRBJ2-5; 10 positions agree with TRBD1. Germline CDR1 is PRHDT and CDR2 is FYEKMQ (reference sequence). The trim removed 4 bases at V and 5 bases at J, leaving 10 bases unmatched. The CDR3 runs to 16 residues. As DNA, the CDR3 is TGTGCCAGCAGCTCAAGGGACAGGGGAACAATGGAGACCCAGTACTTC. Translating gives CASSSRDRGTMETQYF.

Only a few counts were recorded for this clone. CDR3 region: CASSNGRNTEAFF. CDR3 in DNA: TGTGCCAGTAGTAACGGGAGGAACACTGAAGCTTTCTTT. The V call is TRBV19, the J call TRBJ1-1; D is uncertain. Germline V CDR1 and CDR2: LNHDA, SQIVND (reference sequence). The CDR3 is 13 amino acids. V was shortened by 4 bases and J by 1 base, with 7 bases between the two germline ends. The full variable domain, its missing parts supplied by reference TRBV19 and TRBJ1-1, is DGGITQSPKYLFRKEGQNVTLSCEQNLNHDAMYWYRQDPGQGLRLIYYSQIVNDFQKGDIAEGYSVSREKKESFPLTVTSAQKNPTAFYLCASSNGRNTEAFFGQGTRLTVV.

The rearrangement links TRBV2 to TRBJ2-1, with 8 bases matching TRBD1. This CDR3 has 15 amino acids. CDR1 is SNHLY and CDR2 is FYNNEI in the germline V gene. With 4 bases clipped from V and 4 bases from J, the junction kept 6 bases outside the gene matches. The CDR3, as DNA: TGTGCCAGCAGTGGCCAGGGGGCGGGTTACAATGAGCAGTTCTTC. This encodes CASSGQGAGYNEQFF. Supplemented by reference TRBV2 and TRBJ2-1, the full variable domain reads EPEVTQTPSHQVTQMGQEVILRCVPISNHLYFYWYRQILGQKVEFLVSFYNNEISEKSEIFDDQFSVERPDGSNFTLKIRSTKLEDSAMYFCASSGQGAGYNEQFFGPGTRLTVL.

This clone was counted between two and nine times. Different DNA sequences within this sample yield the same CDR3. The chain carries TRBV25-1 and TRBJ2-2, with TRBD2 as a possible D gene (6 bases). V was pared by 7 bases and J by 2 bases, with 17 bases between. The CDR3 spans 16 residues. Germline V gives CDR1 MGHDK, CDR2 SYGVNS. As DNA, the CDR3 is TGTGCCAGCAAAAGCCCACGGGACTTAAACACCGGGGAGCTGTTTTTT. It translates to CASKSPRDLNTGELFF.

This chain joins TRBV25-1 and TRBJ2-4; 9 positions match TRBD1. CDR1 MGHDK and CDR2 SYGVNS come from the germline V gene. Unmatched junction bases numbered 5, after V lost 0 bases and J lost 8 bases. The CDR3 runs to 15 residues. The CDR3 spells CASSEYRTGVHIQYF. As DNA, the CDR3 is TGTGCCAGCAGTGAATATCGGACAGGGGTGCACATTCAGTACTTC.

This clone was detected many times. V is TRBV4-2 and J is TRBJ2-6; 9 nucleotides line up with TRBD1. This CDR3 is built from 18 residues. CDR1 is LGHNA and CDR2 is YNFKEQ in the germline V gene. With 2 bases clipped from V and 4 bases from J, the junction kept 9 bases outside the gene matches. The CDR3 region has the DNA TGTGCCAGCAGCCAACCGGGACAGGGCGTAGCGGGGGCCAACGTCCTGACTTTC. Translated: CASSQPGQGVAGANVLTF.

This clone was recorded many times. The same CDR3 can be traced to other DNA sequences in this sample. CDR3 sequence reads: CSVGGTLDVEQYF. DNA for the CDR3: TGCAGCGTTGGTGGGACTCTTGATGTCGAGCAGTACTTC. This sequence joins TRBV29-1 and TRBJ2-7; TRBD2 might be the D (6 bases). Germline V gene lookup returns CDR1 SQVTM and CDR2 ANQGSEA. This CDR3 contains 13 residues. With 4 bases removed from V and 6 bases from J, the gap between germline ends came to 16 bases.

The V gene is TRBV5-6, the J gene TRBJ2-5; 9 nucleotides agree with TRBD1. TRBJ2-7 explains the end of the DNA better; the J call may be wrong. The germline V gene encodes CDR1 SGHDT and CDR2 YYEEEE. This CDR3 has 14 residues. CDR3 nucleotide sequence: TGTGCCAGCAGCTCCGGGACAGGGTTCTACGAGCAGTACTTC. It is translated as CASSSGTGFYEQYF.

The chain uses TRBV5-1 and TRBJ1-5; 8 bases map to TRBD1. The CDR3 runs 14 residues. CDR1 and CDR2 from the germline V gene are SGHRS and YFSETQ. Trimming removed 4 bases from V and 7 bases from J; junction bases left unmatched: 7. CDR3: CASSPGQGWQPQHF. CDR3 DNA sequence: TGCGCCAGCAGCCCCGGACAGGGTTGGCAGCCCCAGCATTTT.

The DNA for the CDR3 is TGTGCCAGCACCCTGGGAGAGGCAATAGACTACAATGAGCAGTTCTTC. Residues: CASTLGEAIDYNEQFF. The rearrangement joins TRBV14 to TRBJ2-1; maybe TRBD2 (5 bases). From germline, CDR1 is SGHDN and CDR2 FVKESK. The length of the CDR3 is 16 residues. Trimming left V 7 bases short and J 3 bases short, with 19 bases between. Full variable domain (remainder filled in from reference TRBV14 and TRBJ2-1): EAGVTQFPSHSVIEKGQTVTLRCDPISGHDNLYWYRRVMGKEIKFLLHFVKESKQDESGMPNNRFLAERTGGTYSTLKVQPAELEDSGVYFCASTLGEAIDYNEQFFGPGTRLTVL.

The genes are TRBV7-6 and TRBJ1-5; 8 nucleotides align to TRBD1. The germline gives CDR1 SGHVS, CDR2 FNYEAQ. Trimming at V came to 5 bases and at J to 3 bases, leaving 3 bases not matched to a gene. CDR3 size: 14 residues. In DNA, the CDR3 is TGTGCCAGCAGCGACAGGGGCGTCAATCAGCCCCAGCATTTT. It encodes CASSDRGVNQPQHF.

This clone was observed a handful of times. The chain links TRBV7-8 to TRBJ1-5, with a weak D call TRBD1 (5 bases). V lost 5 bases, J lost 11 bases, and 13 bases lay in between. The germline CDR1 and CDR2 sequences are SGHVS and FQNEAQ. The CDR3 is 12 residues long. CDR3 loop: CASSRPGLSQHF. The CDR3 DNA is TGTGCCAGCAGCCGTCCAGGGTTGTCCCAGCATTTT.

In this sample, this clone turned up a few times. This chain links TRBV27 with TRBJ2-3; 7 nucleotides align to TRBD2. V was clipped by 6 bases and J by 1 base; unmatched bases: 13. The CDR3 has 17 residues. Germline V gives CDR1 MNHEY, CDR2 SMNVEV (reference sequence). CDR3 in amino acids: CASRKIQVGGGTDTQYF. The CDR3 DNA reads TGTGCCAGCAGAAAAATACAGGTGGGAGGGGGCACAGATACGCAGTATTTT.

DNA of the CDR3: TGCAGCGTTGCGGGGACAGAAGATACCGAAGCTTTCTTT. Its protein is CSVAGTEDTEAFF. This rearrangement joins TRBV29-1 to TRBJ1-1; 7 bases map to TRBD1. V lost 4 bases to trimming and J lost 8 bases; unmatched junction nucleotides: 10. This CDR3 comprises 13 residues. Per germline, CDR1 SQVTM and CDR2 ANQGSEA.

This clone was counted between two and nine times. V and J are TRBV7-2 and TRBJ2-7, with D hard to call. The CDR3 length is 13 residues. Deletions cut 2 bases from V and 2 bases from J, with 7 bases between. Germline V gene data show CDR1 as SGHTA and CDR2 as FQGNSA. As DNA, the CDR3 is TGTGCCAGCAGCTTACCGCAGGCCTACGAGCAGTACTTC. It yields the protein CASSLPQAYEQYF. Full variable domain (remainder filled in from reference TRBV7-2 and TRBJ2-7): GAGVSQSPSNKVTEKGKDVELRCDPISGHTALYWYRQSLGQGLEFLIYFQGNSAPDKSGLPSDRFSAERTGGSVSTLTIQRTQQEDSAVYLCASSLPQAYEQYFGPGTRLTVT.

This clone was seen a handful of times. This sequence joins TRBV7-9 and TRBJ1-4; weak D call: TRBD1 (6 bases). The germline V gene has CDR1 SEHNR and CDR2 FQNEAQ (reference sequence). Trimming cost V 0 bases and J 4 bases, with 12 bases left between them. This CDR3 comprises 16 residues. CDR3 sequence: CASSLAGGQSNEKLFF. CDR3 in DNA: TGTGCCAGCAGCTTAGCGGGTGGACAGAGTAATGAAAAACTGTTTTTT.

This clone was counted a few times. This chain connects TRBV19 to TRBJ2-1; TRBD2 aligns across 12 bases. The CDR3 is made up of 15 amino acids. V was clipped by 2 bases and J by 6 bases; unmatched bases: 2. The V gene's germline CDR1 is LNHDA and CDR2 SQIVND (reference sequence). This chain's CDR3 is CASSILAGGSNEQFF. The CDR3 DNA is TGTGCCAGTAGTATACTAGCGGGGGGGTCCAATGAGCAGTTCTTC.

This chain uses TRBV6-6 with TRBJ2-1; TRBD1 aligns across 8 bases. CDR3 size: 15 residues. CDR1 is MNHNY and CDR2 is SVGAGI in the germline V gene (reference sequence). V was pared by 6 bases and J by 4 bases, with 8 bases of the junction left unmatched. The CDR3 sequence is CASRPTGGIYNEQFF. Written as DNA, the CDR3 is TGTGCCAGCAGGCCCACAGGGGGAATATACAATGAGCAGTTCTTC.

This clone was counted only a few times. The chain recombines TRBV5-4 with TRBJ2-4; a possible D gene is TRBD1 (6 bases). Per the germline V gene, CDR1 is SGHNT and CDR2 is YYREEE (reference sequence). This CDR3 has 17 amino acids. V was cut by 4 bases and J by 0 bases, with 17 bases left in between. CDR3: CASSPWTDTLAKNIQYF. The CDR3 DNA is TGTGCCAGCAGCCCGTGGACAGATACTTTAGCCAAAAACATTCAGTACTTC.

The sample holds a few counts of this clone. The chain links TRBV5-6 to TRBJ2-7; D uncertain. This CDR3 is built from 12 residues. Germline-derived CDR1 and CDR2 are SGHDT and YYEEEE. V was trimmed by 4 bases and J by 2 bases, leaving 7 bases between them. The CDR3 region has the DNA TGTGCCAGCAGCGGCCCAGCCTACGAGCAGTACTTC. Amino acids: CASSGPAYEQYF.

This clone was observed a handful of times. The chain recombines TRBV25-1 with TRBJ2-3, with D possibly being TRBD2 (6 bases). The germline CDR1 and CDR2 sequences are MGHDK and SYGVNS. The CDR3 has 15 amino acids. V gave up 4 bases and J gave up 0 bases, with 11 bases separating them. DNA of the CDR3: TGTGCCAGCAGTGCCGGAGGGGTTAGCACAGATACGCAGTATTTT. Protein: CASSAGGVSTDTQYF.

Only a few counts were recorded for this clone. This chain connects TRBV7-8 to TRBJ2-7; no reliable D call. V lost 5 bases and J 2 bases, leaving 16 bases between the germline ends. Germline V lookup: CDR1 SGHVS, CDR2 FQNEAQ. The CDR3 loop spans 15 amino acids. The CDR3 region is CASSGRRSETYEQYF. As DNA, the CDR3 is TGTGCCAGCAGCGGCCGGCGGTCGGAGACCTACGAGCAGTACTTC.

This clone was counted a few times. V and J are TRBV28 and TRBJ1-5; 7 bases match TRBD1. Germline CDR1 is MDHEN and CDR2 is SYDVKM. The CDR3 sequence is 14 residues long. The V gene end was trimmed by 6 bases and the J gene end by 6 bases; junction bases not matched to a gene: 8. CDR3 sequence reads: CASRDSGGRQPQHF. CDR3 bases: TGTGCCAGCAGAGACTCAGGGGGACGTCAGCCCCAGCATTTT. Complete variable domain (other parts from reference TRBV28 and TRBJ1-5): DVKVTQSSRYLVKRTGEKVFLECVQDMDHENMFWYRQDPGLGLRLIYFSYDVKMKEKGDIPEGYSVSREKKERFSLILESASTNQTSMYLCASRDSGGRQPQHFGDGTRLSIL.

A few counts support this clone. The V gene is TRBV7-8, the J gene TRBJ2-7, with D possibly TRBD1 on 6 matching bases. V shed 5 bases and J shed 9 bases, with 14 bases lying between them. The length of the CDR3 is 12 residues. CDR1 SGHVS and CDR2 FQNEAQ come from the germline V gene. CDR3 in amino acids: CASSPGTPSQYF. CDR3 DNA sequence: TGTGCCAGCAGCCCCGGGACACCGTCGCAGTACTTC.

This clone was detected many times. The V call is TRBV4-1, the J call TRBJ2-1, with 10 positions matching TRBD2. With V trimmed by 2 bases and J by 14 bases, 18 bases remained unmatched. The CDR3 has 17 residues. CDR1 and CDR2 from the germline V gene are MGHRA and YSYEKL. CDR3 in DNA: TGCGCCAGCAGCCAAATGAGGCGGACTAGCGGTACTGACTTTAAGTTCTTC. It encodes CASSQMRRTSGTDFKFF.

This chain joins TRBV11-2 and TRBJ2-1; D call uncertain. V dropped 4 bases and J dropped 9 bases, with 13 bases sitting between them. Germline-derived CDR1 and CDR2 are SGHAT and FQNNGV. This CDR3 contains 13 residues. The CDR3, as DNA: TGTGCCAGCAGCTCTGACGCCCGGGTTGAGCAGTTCTTC. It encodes CASSSDARVEQFF.

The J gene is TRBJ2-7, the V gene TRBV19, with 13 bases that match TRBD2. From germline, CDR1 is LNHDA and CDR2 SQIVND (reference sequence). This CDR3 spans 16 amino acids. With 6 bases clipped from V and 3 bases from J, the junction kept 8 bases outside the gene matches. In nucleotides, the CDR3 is TGTGCCAGTAGGGGGACTAGCGGGACGCAGTACTACGAGCAGTACTTC. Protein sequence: CASRGTSGTQYYEQYF.

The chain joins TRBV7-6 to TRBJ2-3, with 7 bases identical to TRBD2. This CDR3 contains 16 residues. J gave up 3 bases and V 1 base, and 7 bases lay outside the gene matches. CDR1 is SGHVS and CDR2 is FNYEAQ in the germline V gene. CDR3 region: CASSLEGGFVTDTQYF. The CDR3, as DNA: TGTGCCAGCAGCTTAGAGGGAGGGTTTGTAACAGATACGCAGTATTTT. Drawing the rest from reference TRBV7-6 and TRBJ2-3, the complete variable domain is GAGVSQSPRYKVTKRGQDVALRCDPISGHVSLYWYRQALGQGPEFLTYFNYEAQQDKSGLPNDRFSAERPEGSISTLTIQRTEQRDSAMYRCASSLEGGFVTDTQYFGPGTRLTVL.

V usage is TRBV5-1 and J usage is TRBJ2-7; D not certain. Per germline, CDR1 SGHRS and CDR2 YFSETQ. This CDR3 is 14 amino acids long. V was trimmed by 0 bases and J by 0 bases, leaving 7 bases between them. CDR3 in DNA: TGCGCCAGCAGCTTGGATCACAACTCCTACGAGCAGTACTTC. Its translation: CASSLDHNSYEQYF.